A single sample gave rise to the 19 T cell receptor beta chains below, sequenced in a study of ipilimumab plus nivolumab after autologous stem cell transplantation. Some clones are missing from TCRdb's copy, which holds only in-frame ones; the method was immunoSEQ multiplex PCR. The sample shows 15,000 to 20,000 clones, roughly 70% of them seen only once. The material sequenced was PBMCs, taken in a trial of ipilimumab plus nivolumab as post-transplant consolidation. Receptors were obtained from a male donor with diffuse large B-cell lymphoma.

This sequence joins TRBV15 and TRBJ2-5; 12 nucleotides match TRBD2. CDR1 and CDR2 from the germline V gene are LNHNV and YYDKDF (reference sequence). The CDR3 spans 16 residues. The trim removed 0 bases at V and 5 bases at J, leaving 4 bases unmatched. The CDR3 DNA sequence: TGTGCCACCAGCAGAGATCGACTAGCGGGAGTTGAGACCCAGTACTTC. Protein sequence: CATSRDRLAGVETQYF.

The chain has TRBV9 and TRBJ2-1, with D uncertain. The V end lost 0 bases, the J end lost 9 bases, and 13 bases lay between the germline ends. Germline CDR1 SGDLS, CDR2 YYNGEE. The CDR3 has 14 residues. CDR3 DNA: TGTGCCAGCAGCGTAGGTCTATCCGTTGTTGAGCAGTTCTTC. Translating it yields CASSVGLSVVEQFF.

V gene TRBV6-1 combines with J gene TRBJ2-7; weak D call: TRBD1 (6 bases). V lost 3 bases and J lost 0, with 12 bases in between. Germline CDR1 MNHNS, CDR2 SASEGT. The CDR3 length is 15 residues. The CDR3 DNA follows: TGTGCCAGCAGTGAGTTAAGGACAGTCTCCTACGAGCAGTACTTC. This translates into CASSELRTVSYEQYF.

The rearrangement uses TRBV5-1 and TRBJ2-5; either TRBD1 or TRBD2 may fit D (5 bases each). Between the trimmed V and J ends, which lost 4 bases and 1 base, there was a span of 11 bases. Germline CDR1 reads SGHRS; CDR2 reads YFSETQ. This CDR3 comprises 14 residues. CDR3 bases: TGCGCCAGCAGCCCAGCAGGGACCCAAGAGACCCAGTACTTC. It specifies CASSPAGTQETQYF.

The gene calls are TRBV2 and TRBJ1-2; possible D gene TRBD1, 6 bases. Germline CDR1 reads SNHLY; CDR2 reads FYNNEI. V was clipped by 5 bases and J by 7 bases, with 14 bases between them. This CDR3 is 13 amino acids long. The CDR3 DNA follows: TGTGCCAGCAGTCGAACAGGGCCTAGTGGCTACACCTTC. Translation gives CASSRTGPSGYTF.

This clone was observed a handful of times. The rearrangement uses TRBV2 and TRBJ2-1; no firm D call. This CDR3 is 12 amino acids long. Germline CDR1 SNHLY, CDR2 FYNNEI. V was cut by 4 bases and J by 10 bases, with 11 bases left in between. CDR3 protein: CASSVYVGEQFF. The CDR3 DNA follows: TGTGCCAGCAGTGTGTACGTGGGGGAGCAGTTCTTC.

The V call is TRBV15, the J call TRBJ1-2; the D gene is possibly TRBD1 (5 bases). Trimming pared 0 bases from V and 5 bases from J, leaving 10 bases between. This CDR3 contains 14 residues. Germline CDR1 LNHNV, CDR2 YYDKDF (reference sequence). DNA for the CDR3: TGTGCCACCAGCAGAGATGATTCAGGGTATGGCTACACCTTC. It is translated as CATSRDDSGYGYTF.

The rearrangement joins TRBV18 to TRBJ1-5; D is perhaps TRBD1 (6 bases). Germline V gene data show CDR1 as KGHSH and CDR2 as LQKENI. This CDR3 comprises 13 residues. Trimming took 5 bases from V and 4 from J, leaving 9 bases between them. In DNA form, the CDR3 reads TGTGCCAGCTCAGAAGGGGGAAATCAGCCCCAGCATTTT. It codes for CASSEGGNQPQHF.

The CDR3 here is CTSSQNPTGLPRQPQHF. Written as DNA, the CDR3 is TGCACCAGCAGCCAGAACCCCACAGGGCTTCCAAGACAGCCCCAGCATTTT. V gene TRBV1 combines with J gene TRBJ1-5; the D call in the table, TRBD1, was not verified against the DNA. TRBV1 is labeled a pseudogene. This CDR3 spans 17 amino acids.

This clone was seen a few times. The genes are TRBV7-6 and TRBJ2-3, with 9 bases that match TRBD2. J was trimmed by 5 bases and V by 5 bases; bases with no gene match: 8. CDR1 and CDR2 from the germline V gene are SGHVS and FNYEAQ. The CDR3 length is 15 residues. CDR3 in amino acids: CASSQLAGVEDTQYF. CDR3 nucleotide sequence: TGTGCCAGCAGCCAATTAGCGGGAGTTGAAGATACGCAGTATTTT. The complete variable domain, with remaining parts taken from reference TRBV7-6 and TRBJ2-3, reads GAGVSQSPRYKVTKRGQDVALRCDPISGHVSLYWYRQALGQGPEFLTYFNYEAQQDKSGLPNDRFSAERPEGSISTLTIQRTEQRDSAMYRCASSQLAGVEDTQYFGPGTRLTVL.

This chain joins TRBV5-1 and TRBJ1-2, with 12 bases aligning to TRBD1. V lost 5 bases to trimming and J lost 2 bases; unmatched junction nucleotides: 1. The CDR3 runs 14 residues. Per the germline V gene, CDR1 is SGHRS and CDR2 is YFSETQ. This CDR3 reads CASSGTGGNYGYTF. The CDR3 bases are TGCGCCAGCAGTGGGACAGGGGGCAACTATGGCTACACCTTC.

The J gene is TRBJ2-1, the V gene TRBV4-2; 10 bases agree with TRBD2. With 0 bases clipped from V and 9 bases from J, the junction kept 5 bases outside the gene matches. CDR3 size: 15 residues. The V gene's germline CDR1 is LGHNA and CDR2 YNFKEQ. CDR3 bases: TGTGCCAGCAGCCAAGAGCTAGCGGGGGTTAGTGAGCAGTTCTTC. This gives the protein CASSQELAGVSEQFF.

This clone was seen a handful of times. The V gene is TRBV9, the J gene TRBJ2-2; 10 nucleotides match TRBD2. There are 15 residues in the CDR3. Losses at the gene ends were 0 bases for V and 6 bases for J; bases not matched to a gene: 2. In germline, CDR1 is SGDLS, CDR2 YYNGEE. The CDR3 reads CASSVVSGGSGELFF. CDR3 nucleotide sequence: TGTGCCAGCAGCGTAGTTAGCGGGGGGTCCGGGGAGCTGTTTTTT.

This chain connects TRBV19 to TRBJ2-1; D may be TRBD1 (5 bases). V dropped 3 bases and J dropped 9 bases, with 12 bases sitting between them. The CDR3 is 13 amino acids. CDR1 and CDR2 (germline): LNHDA, SQIVND (reference sequence). The CDR3 here is CASSILQGGEQFF. The CDR3 nucleotides are TGTGCCAGTAGTATCCTGCAGGGTGGTGAGCAGTTCTTC.

The J gene is TRBJ1-2, the V gene TRBV18; tentative D call: TRBD1 (5 bases). Germline V lookup: CDR1 KGHSH, CDR2 LQKENI. The CDR3 runs 15 residues. V lost 3 bases and J lost 4, with 15 bases in between. The CDR3 protein is CASSPSSGTFYGYTF. DNA for the CDR3: TGTGCCAGCTCACCGTCGTCCGGGACGTTCTATGGCTACACCTTC.

J is TRBJ2-3 and V is TRBV5-6; D is unclear. Trimming removed 3 bases from V and 4 bases from J, with 9 bases in between. The CDR3 runs 13 residues. Per the germline V gene, CDR1 is SGHDT and CDR2 is YYEEEE. CDR3 DNA sequence: TGTGCCAGCAGCTCCGGACCAGCAGATACGCAGTATTTT. It codes for CASSSGPADTQYF.

This clone was seen many times. This chain joins TRBV9 and TRBJ2-1; no clear D. CDR3 size: 12 residues. Germline CDR1 SGDLS, CDR2 YYNGEE. V lost 4 bases to trimming and J lost 8 bases, with 10 bases between them. The CDR3 protein is CASSPGGYEQFF. The CDR3 DNA sequence: TGTGCCAGCAGCCCTGGTGGGTATGAGCAGTTCTTC.

The gene calls are TRBV25-1 and TRBJ2-7; D not certain. The germline V gene encodes CDR1 MGHDK and CDR2 SYGVNS. Trimming cost V 4 bases and J 5 bases, with 9 bases left between them. This CDR3 region has 12 residues. The CDR3 DNA follows: TGTGCCAGCAGTGCCCCGAAGGACGAGCAGTACTTC. Its protein is CASSAPKDEQYF.

In its sample, this clone was seen once. This rearrangement joins TRBV14 to TRBJ2-3; TRBD2 matches at 13 bases. The CDR3 spans 16 residues. CDR1 is SGHDN and CDR2 is FVKESK in the germline V gene. Germline trimming cut 3 bases from V and 6 bases from J; bases unmatched to any gene: 6. The CDR3 sequence: CASSHRGLAGDDTQYF. DNA for the CDR3: TGTGCCAGCAGCCACCGAGGACTAGCGGGAGATGATACGCAGTATTTT.